The source of this T cell receptor (beta chain) is a study of breast tumors, draining lymph nodes, adjacent tissues. Findings and limits, study-wide: Tumor TCR diversity was below lymph nodes but above nontumor tissue. Data fit most tumor T cells coming from lymph node, expanding in tumor.

On this clonotype itself: The antigen remains unidentified.

TCRdb recomputed calls from the multiplex PCR reads with MiXCR, one row per CDR3 protein. The top ten clones hold 1.1% of a sample with approximately 280,000 distinct CDR3 sequences, around 30% of them seen once. With 1 base clipped from V and 6 bases from J, the junction kept 14 bases outside the gene matches. Germline V CDR1 and CDR2: MGHRA, YSYEKL. This CDR3 comprises 17 residues. Axillary draining lymph nodes of breast cancer patients supplied the node samples. The chain is built from TRBV4-1 and TRBJ1-2; 7 bases are a match to TRBD1. Sequenced sample: axillary lymph node tissue. The TCR was taken from a female donor with breast cancer. Some clones in this sample may be carry-over from other donors' samples. The CDR3 DNA is TGCGCCAGCAGCCAAGCCCCAGGGGGGGGGGAGCACCATGGCTACACCTTC. The encoded protein is CASSQAPGGGEHHGYTF.